This T cell receptor (beta chain) was sequenced for a study of cytomegalovirus exposure and HLA in healthy donors. Study-level points and caveats: It was reported that the classifier diagnosed cytomegalovirus status with high specificity and sensitivity in both the original and validation cohorts. An Asian-associated ancestry cluster reportedly showed fewer N-insertions than the roughly 600-donor mean in a later analysis. In a later analysis, parvovirus B19, influenza, CMV and Epstein-Barr virus appeared linked to several top co-occurrence clusters. Rarity characterized most TCR sequences, yet some public TCRs appeared in many donors.

The length of the CDR3 is 14 residues. Germline CDR1 is MNHNS and CDR2 is SASEGT. V was shortened by 0 bases and J by 6 bases, with 9 bases between the two germline ends. This clone occurred a few times. Its antigen is not identified. A multiplex PCR was run with 60 Vbeta primers and 13 Jbeta primers. Clones were sequenced by immunoSEQ multiplex PCR, and TCRdb holds only the in-frame ones, with some missing. The table shows some 150,000 clones, with around 70% occurring only once. The sample was PBMCs. This chain uses TRBV6-1 with TRBJ1-5, with D unclear. This TCR was sampled from a woman between 55 and 75 years old in good health and CMV-seropositive. The CDR3 protein is CASSEAANGQPQHF. In nucleotides, the CDR3 is TGTGCCAGCAGTGAAGCCGCTAACGGTCAGCCCCAGCATTTT.